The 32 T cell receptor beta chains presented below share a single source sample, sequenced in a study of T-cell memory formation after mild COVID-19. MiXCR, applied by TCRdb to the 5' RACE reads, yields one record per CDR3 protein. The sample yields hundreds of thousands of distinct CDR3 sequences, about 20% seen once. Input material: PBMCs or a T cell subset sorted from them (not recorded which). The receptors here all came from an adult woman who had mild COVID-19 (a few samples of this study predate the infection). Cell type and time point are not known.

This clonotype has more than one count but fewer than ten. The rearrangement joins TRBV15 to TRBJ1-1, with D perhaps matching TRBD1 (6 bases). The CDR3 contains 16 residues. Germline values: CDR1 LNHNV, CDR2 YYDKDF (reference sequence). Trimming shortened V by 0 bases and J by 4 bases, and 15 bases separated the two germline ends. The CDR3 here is CATSREIGRGGTEAFF. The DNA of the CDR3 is TGTGCCACCAGCAGAGAGATAGGTCGAGGGGGCACTGAAGCTTTCTTT. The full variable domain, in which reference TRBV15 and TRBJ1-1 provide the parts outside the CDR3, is DAMVIQNPRYQVTQFGKPVTLSCSQTLNHNVMYWYQQKSSQAPKLLFHYYDKDFNNEADTPDNFQSRRPNTSFCFLDIRSPGLGDTAMYLCATSREIGRGGTEAFFGQGTRLTVV.

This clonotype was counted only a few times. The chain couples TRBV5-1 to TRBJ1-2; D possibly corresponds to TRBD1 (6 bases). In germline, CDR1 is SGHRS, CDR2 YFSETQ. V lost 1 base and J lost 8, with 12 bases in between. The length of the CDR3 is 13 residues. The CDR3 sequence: CASSLQGRDGYTF. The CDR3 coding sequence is TGCGCCAGCAGCTTGCAGGGGCGCGACGGCTACACCTTC. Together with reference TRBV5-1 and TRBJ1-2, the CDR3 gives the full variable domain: KAGVTQTPRYLIKTRGQQVTLSCSPISGHRSVSWYQQTPGQGLQFLFEYFSETQRNKGNFPGRFSGRQFSNSRSEMNVSTLELGDSALYLCASSLQGRDGYTFGSGTRLTVV.

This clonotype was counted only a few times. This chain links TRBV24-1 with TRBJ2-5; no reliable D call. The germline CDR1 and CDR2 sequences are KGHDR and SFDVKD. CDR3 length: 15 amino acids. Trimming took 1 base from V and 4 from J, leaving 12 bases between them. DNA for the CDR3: TGTGCCACCAGTGATTTTTCCCAAAATAGAGAGACCCAGTACTTC. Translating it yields CATSDFSQNRETQYF.

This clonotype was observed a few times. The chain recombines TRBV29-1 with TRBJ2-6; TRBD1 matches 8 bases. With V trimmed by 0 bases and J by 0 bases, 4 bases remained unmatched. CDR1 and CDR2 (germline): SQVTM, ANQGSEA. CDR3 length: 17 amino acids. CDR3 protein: CSVEDGTGNSGANVLTF. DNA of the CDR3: TGCAGCGTTGAAGATGGGACAGGAAACTCTGGGGCCAACGTCCTGACTTTC.

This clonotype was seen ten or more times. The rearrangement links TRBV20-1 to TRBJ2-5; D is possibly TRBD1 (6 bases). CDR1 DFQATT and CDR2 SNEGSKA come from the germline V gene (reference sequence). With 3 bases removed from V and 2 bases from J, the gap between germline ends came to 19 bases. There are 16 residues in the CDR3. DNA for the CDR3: TGCAGTGCTAGCCGTCGGTTCCGGGACAAACAAGAGACCCAGTACTTC. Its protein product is CSASRRFRDKQETQYF.

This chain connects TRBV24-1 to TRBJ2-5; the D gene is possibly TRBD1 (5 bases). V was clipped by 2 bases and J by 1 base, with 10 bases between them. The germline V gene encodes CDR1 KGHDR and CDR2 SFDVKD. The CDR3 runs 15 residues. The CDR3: CATSDSRTPQETQYF. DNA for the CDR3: TGTGCCACCAGTGATTCAAGGACACCCCAAGAGACCCAGTACTTC.

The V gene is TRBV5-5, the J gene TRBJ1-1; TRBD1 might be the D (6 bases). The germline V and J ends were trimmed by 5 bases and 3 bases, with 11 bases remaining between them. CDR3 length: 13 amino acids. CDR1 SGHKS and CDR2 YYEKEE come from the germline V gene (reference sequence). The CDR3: CASSLWTDTEAFF. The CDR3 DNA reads TGTGCCAGCAGTTTGTGGACAGACACTGAAGCTTTCTTT.

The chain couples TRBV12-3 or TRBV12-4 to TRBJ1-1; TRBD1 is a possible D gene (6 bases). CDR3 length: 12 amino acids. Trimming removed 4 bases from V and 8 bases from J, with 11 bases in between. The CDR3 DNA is TGTGCCAGCAGTTCCGGACAGCGGGAAGCTTTCTTT. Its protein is CASSSGQREAFF.

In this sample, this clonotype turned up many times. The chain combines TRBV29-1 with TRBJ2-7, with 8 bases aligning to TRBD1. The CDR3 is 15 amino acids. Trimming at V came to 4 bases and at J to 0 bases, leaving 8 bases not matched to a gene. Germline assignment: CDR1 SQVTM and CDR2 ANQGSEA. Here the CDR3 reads CSVVGTGKSSYEQYF. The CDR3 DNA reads TGCAGCGTTGTGGGGACAGGAAAGAGCTCCTACGAGCAGTACTTC.

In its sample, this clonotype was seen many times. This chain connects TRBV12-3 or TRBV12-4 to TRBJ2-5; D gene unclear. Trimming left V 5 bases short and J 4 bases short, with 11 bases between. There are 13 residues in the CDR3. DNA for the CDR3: TGTGCCAGCAGTCTGACACGGATAGAGACCCAGTACTTC. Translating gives CASSLTRIETQYF.

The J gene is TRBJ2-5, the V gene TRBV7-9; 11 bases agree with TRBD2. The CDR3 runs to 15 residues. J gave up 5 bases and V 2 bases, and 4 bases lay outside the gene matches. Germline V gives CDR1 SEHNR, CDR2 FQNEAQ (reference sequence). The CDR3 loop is CASSLTSGSSETQYF. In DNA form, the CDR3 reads TGTGCCAGCAGCTTAACTAGCGGGAGCTCTGAGACCCAGTACTTC.

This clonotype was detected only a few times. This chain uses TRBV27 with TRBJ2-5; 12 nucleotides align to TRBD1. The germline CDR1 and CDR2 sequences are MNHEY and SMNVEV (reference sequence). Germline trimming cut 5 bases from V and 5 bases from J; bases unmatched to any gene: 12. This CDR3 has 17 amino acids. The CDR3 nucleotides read TGTGCCAGCAGTCGCCTTTTCGGGACAGGGGGCCGGGAGACCCAGTACTTC. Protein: CASSRLFGTGGRETQYF.

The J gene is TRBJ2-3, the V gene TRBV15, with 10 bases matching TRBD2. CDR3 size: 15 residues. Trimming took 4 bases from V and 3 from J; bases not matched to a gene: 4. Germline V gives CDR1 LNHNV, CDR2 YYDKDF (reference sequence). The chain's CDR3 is CATSISSGRTDTQYF. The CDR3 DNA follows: TGTGCCACCAGCATCTCTAGCGGGAGAACAGATACGCAGTATTTT.

This CDR3 is CASSGSVSTDTQYF. CDR3 bases: TGCGCCAGCAGCGGTAGCGTTAGCACAGATACGCAGTATTTT. This chain connects TRBV4-1 to TRBJ2-3; D is perhaps TRBD2 (5 bases). There are 14 residues in the CDR3. Per germline, CDR1 MGHRA and CDR2 YSYEKL. V was shortened by 5 bases and J by 0 bases, with 9 bases between the two germline ends.

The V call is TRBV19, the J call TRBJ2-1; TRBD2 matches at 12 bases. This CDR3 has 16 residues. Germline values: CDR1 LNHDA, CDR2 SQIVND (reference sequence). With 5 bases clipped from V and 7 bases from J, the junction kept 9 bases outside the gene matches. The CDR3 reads CASSQQTSGRVNEQFF. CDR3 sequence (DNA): TGTGCCAGTAGTCAGCAGACTAGCGGGAGAGTAAATGAGCAGTTCTTC.

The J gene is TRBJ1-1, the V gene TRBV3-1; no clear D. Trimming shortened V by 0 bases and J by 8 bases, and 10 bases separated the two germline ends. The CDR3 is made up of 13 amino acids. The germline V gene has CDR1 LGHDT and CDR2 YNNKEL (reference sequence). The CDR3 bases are TGTGCCAGCAGCCAAGAACTGGGTAGAGAAGCTTTCTTT. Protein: CASSQELGREAFF.

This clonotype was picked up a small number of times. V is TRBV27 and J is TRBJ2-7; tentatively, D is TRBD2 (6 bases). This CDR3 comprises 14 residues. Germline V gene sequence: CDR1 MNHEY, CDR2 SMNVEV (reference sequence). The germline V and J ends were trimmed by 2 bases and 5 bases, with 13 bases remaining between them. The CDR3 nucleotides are TGTGCCAGCAGTTTAGGCAGGGACTGGGACGAGCAGTACTTC. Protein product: CASSLGRDWDEQYF.

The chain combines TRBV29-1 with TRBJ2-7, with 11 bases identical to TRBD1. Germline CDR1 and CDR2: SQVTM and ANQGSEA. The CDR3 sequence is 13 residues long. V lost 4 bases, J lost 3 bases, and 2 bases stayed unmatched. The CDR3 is CSVVGTGGYEQYF. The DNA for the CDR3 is TGCAGCGTTGTGGGGACAGGGGGCTACGAGCAGTACTTC.

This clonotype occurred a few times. The CDR3, as DNA: TGCGCCAGCAGCCCCAACACCTTCTACGAGCAGTACTTC. Translation gives CASSPNTFYEQYF. The J gene is TRBJ2-7, the V gene TRBV4-1, with D hard to call. V lost 4 bases to trimming and J lost 3 bases, with 10 bases between them. Germline CDR1 and CDR2: MGHRA and YSYEKL. This CDR3 has 13 residues.

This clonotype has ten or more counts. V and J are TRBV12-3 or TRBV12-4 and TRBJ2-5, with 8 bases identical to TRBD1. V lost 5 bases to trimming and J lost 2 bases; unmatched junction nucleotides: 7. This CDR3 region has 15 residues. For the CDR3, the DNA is TGTGCCAGCAGTCTCGGGACAGGTTTACAAGAGACCCAGTACTTC. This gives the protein CASSLGTGLQETQYF.

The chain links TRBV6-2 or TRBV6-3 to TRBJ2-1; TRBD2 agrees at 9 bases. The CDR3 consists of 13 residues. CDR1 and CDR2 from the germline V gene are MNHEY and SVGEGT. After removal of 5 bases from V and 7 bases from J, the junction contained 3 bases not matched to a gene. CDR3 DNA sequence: TGTGCCAGCAGTGGGACTAGCATTAATGAGCAGTTCTTC. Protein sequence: CASSGTSINEQFF.

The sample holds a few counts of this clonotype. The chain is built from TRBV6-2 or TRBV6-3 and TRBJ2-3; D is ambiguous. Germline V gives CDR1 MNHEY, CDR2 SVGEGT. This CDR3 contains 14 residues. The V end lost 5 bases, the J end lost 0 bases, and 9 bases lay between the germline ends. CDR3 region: CASSPIVSTDTQYF. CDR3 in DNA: TGTGCCAGCAGTCCAATAGTTAGCACAGATACGCAGTATTTT.

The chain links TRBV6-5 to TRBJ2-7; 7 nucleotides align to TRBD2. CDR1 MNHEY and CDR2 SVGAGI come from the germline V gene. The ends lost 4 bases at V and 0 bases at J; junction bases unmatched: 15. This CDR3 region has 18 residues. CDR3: CASSSVQTSSGPSYEQYF. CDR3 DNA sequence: TGTGCCAGCAGTTCTGTACAGACCTCTAGCGGACCCTCCTACGAGCAGTACTTC.

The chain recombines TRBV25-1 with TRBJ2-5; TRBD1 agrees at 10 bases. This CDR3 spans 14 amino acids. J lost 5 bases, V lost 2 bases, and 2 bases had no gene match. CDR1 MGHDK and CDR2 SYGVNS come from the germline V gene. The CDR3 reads CASSEMDRGETQYF. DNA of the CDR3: TGTGCCAGCAGTGAAATGGACAGGGGGGAGACCCAGTACTTC.

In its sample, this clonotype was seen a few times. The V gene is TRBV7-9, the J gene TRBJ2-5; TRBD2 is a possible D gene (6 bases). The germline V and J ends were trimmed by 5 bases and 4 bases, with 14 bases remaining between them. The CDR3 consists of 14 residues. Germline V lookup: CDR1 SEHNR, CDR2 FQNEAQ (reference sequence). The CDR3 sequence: CASSTGTSAETQYF. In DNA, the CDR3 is TGTGCCAGCAGCACGGGGACTTCAGCAGAGACCCAGTACTTC.

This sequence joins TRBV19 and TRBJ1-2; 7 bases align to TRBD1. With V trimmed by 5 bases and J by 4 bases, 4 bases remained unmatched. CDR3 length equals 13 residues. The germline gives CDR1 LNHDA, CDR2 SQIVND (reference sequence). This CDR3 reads CASSAGGIYGYTF. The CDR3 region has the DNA TGTGCCAGTAGTGCAGGGGGAATCTATGGCTACACCTTC. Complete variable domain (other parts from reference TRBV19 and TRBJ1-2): DGGITQSPKYLFRKEGQNVTLSCEQNLNHDAMYWYRQDPGQGLRLIYYSQIVNDFQKGDIAEGYSVSREKKESFPLTVTSAQKNPTAFYLCASSAGGIYGYTFGSGTRLTVV.

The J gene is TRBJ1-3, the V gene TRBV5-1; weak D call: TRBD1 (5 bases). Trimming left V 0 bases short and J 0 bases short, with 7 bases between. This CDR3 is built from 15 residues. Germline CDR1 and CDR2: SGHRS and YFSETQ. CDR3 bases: TGCGCCAGCAGCTTGGGACAGCTCTCTGGAAACACCATATATTTT. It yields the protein CASSLGQLSGNTIYF.

The CDR3 sequence is CASSRGGGTLNEKLFF. CDR3 bases: TGTGCCAGCAGCCGCGGAGGGGGAACCCTTAATGAAAAACTGTTTTTT. V gene TRBV3-1 combines with J gene TRBJ1-4; D is perhaps TRBD1 (6 bases). The germline V gene has CDR1 LGHDT and CDR2 YNNKEL (reference sequence). The CDR3 extends over 16 amino acids. V shed 4 bases and J shed 4 bases, with 16 bases lying between them.

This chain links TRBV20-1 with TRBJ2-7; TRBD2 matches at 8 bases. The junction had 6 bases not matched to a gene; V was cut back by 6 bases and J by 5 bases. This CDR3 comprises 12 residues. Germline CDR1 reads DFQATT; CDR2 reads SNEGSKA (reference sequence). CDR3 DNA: TGCAGTGCCAACCTGCGGGGGGACGAGCAGTACTTC. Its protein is CSANLRGDEQYF.

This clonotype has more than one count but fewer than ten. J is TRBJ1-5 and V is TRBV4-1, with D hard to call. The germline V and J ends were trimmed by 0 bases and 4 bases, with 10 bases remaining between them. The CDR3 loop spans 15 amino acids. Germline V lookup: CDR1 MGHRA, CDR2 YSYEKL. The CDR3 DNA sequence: TGCGCCAGCAGCCAAGATGGAGGAGGTAATCAGCCCCAGCATTTT. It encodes CASSQDGGGNQPQHF.

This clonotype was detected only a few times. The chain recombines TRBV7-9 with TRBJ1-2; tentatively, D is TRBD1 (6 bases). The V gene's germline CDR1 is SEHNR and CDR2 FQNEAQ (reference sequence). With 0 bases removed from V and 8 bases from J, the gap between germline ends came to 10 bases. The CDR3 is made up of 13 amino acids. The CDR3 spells CASSLAAGDGYTF. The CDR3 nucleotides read TGTGCCAGCAGCTTAGCGGCAGGGGACGGCTACACCTTC.

The CDR3: CASSSVAGAAVYNEQFF. CDR3 DNA sequence: TGTGCCAGCAGCTCCGTAGCGGGAGCGGCGGTATACAATGAGCAGTTCTTC. This chain connects TRBV7-2 to TRBJ2-1; 9 bases fit TRBD2. The CDR3 covers 17 residues. The V gene end was trimmed by 4 bases and the J gene end by 4 bases; junction bases not matched to a gene: 11. Germline values: CDR1 SGHTA, CDR2 FQGNSA.